This T cell receptor (beta chain) was sequenced in a study of blood T cell repertoires in COVID-19. Germline CDR1 GTSNPN, CDR2 SVGIG (reference sequence). This CDR3 is 15 amino acids long. Trimming at V came to 4 bases and at J to 4 bases, leaving 10 bases not matched to a gene. Here immunoSEQ multiplex PCR was the method, and the copy in TCRdb shows in-frame clones only, minus some. The sample has under 300,000 clones; about 89% are singletons. Sequencing was done on a sample of PBMCs or T cells enriched from blood (not recorded which). The source of this sequence is a woman in her thirties or forties who had recovered from COVID-19. The J gene is TRBJ1-1, the V gene TRBV30; the match to TRBD1 covers 9 bases. CDR3 region: CAWTPGQGSGTEAFF. DNA for the CDR3: TGTGCCTGGACCCCAGGACAGGGGAGCGGCACTGAAGCTTTCTTT.